The T cell receptor beta chain under discussion was sequenced for a study of T-cell memory formation after mild COVID-19. Points from the study as a whole: Still unconfirmed is whether the second-wave clones peaking on day 37 recognized SARS-CoV-2. Memory from before infection featured some responding clones, which suggests cross-reactive memory joined.

V was shortened by 2 bases and J by 2 bases, with 15 bases between the two germline ends. Germline V gene lookup returns CDR1 DFQATT and CDR2 SNEGSKA (reference sequence). The length of the CDR3 is 15 residues. As to this clonotype: The antigen is not known.

TCRdb reprocessed the 5' RACE reads with MiXCR, giving one entry per CDR3 protein. Of 100,000 to 150,000 distinct CDR3 sequences listed, approximately 5.9% are singletons. V and J are TRBV20-1 and TRBJ1-1; TRBD1 might be the D (6 bases). The receptor's source is an adult woman who had mild COVID-19 (a few samples of this study predate the infection). Cell type and time point are not known. Input material: PBMCs or a T cell subset sorted from them (not recorded which). CDR3: CSARLGGRVNTEAFF. As DNA, the CDR3 is TGCAGTGCTAGACTGGGGGGCAGGGTAAACACTGAAGCTTTCTTT.